Following are 32 T cell receptor beta chains from one sample sequenced in a study of cytomegalovirus exposure and HLA in healthy donors. Sequencing was performed with immunoSEQ multiplex PCR; in TCRdb, only in-frame clones are kept and a portion is missing. The sample holds hundreds of thousands of clones, 87% seen once. The source material was PBMCs. The receptor set was obtained from a man between 18 and 35 years old in good health and CMV-seronegative.

The rearrangement uses TRBV7-8 and TRBJ1-1, with D unresolved. The V gene lost 1 base and the J gene lost 5 bases, with 8 bases spanning the gap. The CDR3 is 13 amino acids. The germline V gene has CDR1 SGHVS and CDR2 FQNEAQ. CDR3 DNA: TGTGCCAGCAGCTTAGGAGAGGGAACTGAAGCTTTCTTT. This translates into CASSLGEGTEAFF.

The CDR3 sequence: CASNKAGPNTEAFF. CDR3 coding DNA: TGTGCCAGCAACAAAGCGGGGCCGAACACTGAAGCTTTCTTT. J is TRBJ1-1 and V is TRBV2, with D tentatively TRBD1 (5 bases). CDR1 and CDR2 (germline): SNHLY, FYNNEI. This CDR3 is built from 14 residues. With 7 bases removed from V and 1 base from J, the gap between germline ends came to 13 bases.

This chain uses TRBV6-6 with TRBJ2-3; TRBD2 is a possible D gene (5 bases). Germline CDR1 reads MNHNY; CDR2 reads SVGAGI (reference sequence). Between the trimmed V and J ends, which lost 6 bases and 12 bases, there was a span of 16 bases. The CDR3 is 12 amino acids. CDR3 region: CASRQRTPIQYF. In DNA, the CDR3 is TGTGCCAGCAGGCAGAGGACTCCCATCCAGTATTTT.

The rearrangement joins TRBV5-6 to TRBJ2-5; D uncertain. In germline, CDR1 is SGHDT, CDR2 YYEEEE. The length of the CDR3 is 13 residues. Trimming cost V 0 bases and J 3 bases, with 6 bases left between them. The CDR3 sequence: CASSLAREETQYF. In DNA, the CDR3 is TGTGCCAGCAGCTTGGCAAGAGAAGAGACCCAGTACTTC.

This chain joins TRBV18 and TRBJ1-6; a possible D gene is TRBD1 (6 bases). Germline CDR1 reads KGHSH; CDR2 reads LQKENI. Trimming pared 6 bases from V and 9 bases from J, leaving 12 bases between. The CDR3 runs 13 residues. CDR3 in DNA: TGTGCCAGCTCGCCTACAGGGAGTTCACCCCTCCACTTT. Encoded protein: CASSPTGSSPLHF. Using reference TRBV18 and TRBJ1-6 for the parts outside the CDR3, the full variable domain is NAGVMQNPRHLVRRRGQEARLRCSPMKGHSHVYWYRQLPEEGLKFMVYLQKENIIDESGMPKERFSAEFPKEGPSILRIQQVVRGDSAAYFCASSPTGSSPLHFGNGTRLTVT.

This sequence joins TRBV29-1 and TRBJ2-3; the match to TRBD2 covers 12 bases. This CDR3 is 15 amino acids long. Germline-derived CDR1 and CDR2 are SQVTM and ANQGSEA. With 4 bases clipped from V and 3 bases from J, the junction kept 5 bases outside the gene matches. The chain's CDR3 is CSVVGLAGKTDTQYF. DNA for the CDR3: TGCAGCGTTGTTGGACTAGCGGGAAAGACAGATACGCAGTATTTT.

This clone came up once. This chain links TRBV28 with TRBJ1-1; 8 nucleotides align to TRBD1. In germline, CDR1 is MDHEN, CDR2 SYDVKM. Trimming took 6 bases from V and 11 from J; bases not matched to a gene: 20. CDR3 length: 16 residues. CDR3 residues: CASSPLGLGTGPFAFF. CDR3 nucleotides: TGTGCCAGCAGCCCGCTGGGGCTTGGGACAGGCCCTTTTGCTTTCTTT.

J is TRBJ1-4 and V is TRBV18; D is undetermined. V lost 3 bases and J lost 0, with 5 bases in between. This CDR3 has 14 residues. Looked up from germline, CDR1 is KGHSH and CDR2 is LQKENI. The CDR3 coding sequence is TGTGCCAGCTCACCCCCCGCAACTAATGAAAAACTGTTTTTT. It is translated as CASSPPATNEKLFF.

This chain uses TRBV6-4 with TRBJ2-3; perhaps TRBD2 as D (6 bases). In germline, CDR1 is MRHNA, CDR2 SNTAGT. The CDR3 contains 15 residues. Trimming left V 4 bases short and J 5 bases short, with 16 bases between. For the CDR3, the DNA is TGTGCCAGCAGTGCGACTAGTTTTTACGGAGATACGCAGTATTTT. Translating gives CASSATSFYGDTQYF.

The chain links TRBV28 to TRBJ1-3, with 8 bases identical to TRBD1. After removal of 5 bases from V and 6 bases from J, the junction contained 6 bases not matched to a gene. The CDR3 loop spans 14 amino acids. CDR1 and CDR2 (germline): MDHEN, SYDVKM. DNA of the CDR3: TGTGCCAGCAGTGGGAGGACAGGGAAAAACACCATATATTTT. Its translation is CASSGRTGKNTIYF.

The chain uses TRBV20-1 and TRBJ2-7; maybe TRBD2 (5 bases). Germline values: CDR1 DFQATT, CDR2 SNEGSKA (reference sequence). The germline V and J ends were trimmed by 3 bases and 5 bases, with 8 bases remaining between them. This CDR3 is built from 11 residues. As DNA, the CDR3 is TGCAGTGCTAGCGGGATCGACGAGCAGTACTTC. Amino acids: CSASGIDEQYF.

The rearrangement links TRBV10-1 to TRBJ2-3, with D uncertain. Germline loops: CDR1 WNHNN, CDR2 SYGVQD (reference sequence). The germline V and J ends were trimmed by 2 bases and 2 bases, with 8 bases remaining between them. This CDR3 has 14 residues. CDR3 residues: CASSEVYPTDTQYF. Written as DNA, the CDR3 is TGCGCCAGCAGTGAGGTCTACCCCACAGATACGCAGTATTTT.

The genes are TRBV4-3 and TRBJ1-3, with D unclear. The V and J ends lost 0 bases and 4 bases respectively, with 10 bases between them. The CDR3 is made up of 15 amino acids. Germline loops: CDR1 LGHNA, CDR2 YSLEER. CDR3 in DNA: TGCGCCAGCAGCCAAGAAGGAGGCGTCGGAAACACCATATATTTT. Protein sequence: CASSQEGGVGNTIYF.

The rearrangement links TRBV28 to TRBJ2-7, with a possible D match to TRBD2 (6 bases). This CDR3 contains 13 residues. The ends were cut back, 4 bases at V and 2 bases at J, with 9 bases in the middle. Per germline, CDR1 MDHEN and CDR2 SYDVKM. The CDR3 spells CASSSGLTYEQYF. Here the CDR3 DNA reads TGTGCCAGCAGTTCAGGACTAACCTACGAGCAGTACTTC. Full variable domain (remainder filled in from reference TRBV28 and TRBJ2-7): DVKVTQSSRYLVKRTGEKVFLECVQDMDHENMFWYRQDPGLGLRLIYFSYDVKMKEKGDIPEGYSVSREKKERFSLILESASTNQTSMYLCASSSGLTYEQYFGPGTRLTVT.

V usage is TRBV29-1 and J usage is TRBJ1-3; D may be TRBD1 (6 bases). The CDR3 spans 12 residues. The germline CDR1 and CDR2 sequences are SQVTM and ANQGSEA. V lost 4 bases to trimming and J lost 4 bases, with 8 bases between them. The DNA for the CDR3 is TGCAGCGTTGTTGACAGGGGAAACACCATATATTTT. Its protein product is CSVVDRGNTIYF. Full variable domain (remainder filled in from reference TRBV29-1 and TRBJ1-3): SAVISQKPSRDICQRGTSLTIQCQVDSQVTMMFWYRQQPGQSLTLIATANQGSEATYESGFVIDKFPISRPNLTFSTLTVSNMSPEDSSIYLCSVVDRGNTIYFGEGSWLTVV.

V is TRBV7-8 and J is TRBJ2-5; 7 nucleotides align to TRBD2. This CDR3 comprises 14 residues. Germline-derived CDR1 and CDR2 are SGHVS and FQNEAQ. V dropped 7 bases and J dropped 2; count of bases not matched to a gene: 7. CDR3 sequence: CASTVGDYQETQYF. CDR3 sequence (DNA): TGTGCCAGCACCGTCGGGGACTATCAAGAGACCCAGTACTTC.

The V gene is TRBV28, the J gene TRBJ2-5; TRBD1 is a possible D gene (6 bases). V was pared by 5 bases and J by 5 bases, with 18 bases between. Germline V gives CDR1 MDHEN, CDR2 SYDVKM. The CDR3 length is 15 residues. The CDR3 loop is CASSTRDTSLETQYF. CDR3 nucleotides: TGTGCCAGCAGTACCCGGGACACGTCCCTGGAGACCCAGTACTTC. The full variable domain, rest sourced from reference TRBV28 and TRBJ2-5, is DVKVTQSSRYLVKRTGEKVFLECVQDMDHENMFWYRQDPGLGLRLIYFSYDVKMKEKGDIPEGYSVSREKKERFSLILESASTNQTSMYLCASSTRDTSLETQYFGPGTRLLVL.

This rearrangement joins TRBV27 to TRBJ1-6; the match to TRBD1 covers 7 bases. Per germline, CDR1 MNHEY and CDR2 SMNVEV (reference sequence). The trim removed 8 bases at V and 7 bases at J, leaving 14 bases unmatched. The CDR3 is made up of 16 amino acids. The CDR3, as DNA: TGTGCCAGCTCCCGACCCCCGGGACAGAGGAATTCACCCCTCCACTTT. Amino acid sequence: CASSRPPGQRNSPLHF.

The chain has TRBV6-1 and TRBJ1-2, with 7 bases aligning to TRBD1. The CDR3 has 14 residues. Germline loops: CDR1 MNHNS, CDR2 SASEGT. V lost 6 bases to trimming and J lost 5 bases; unmatched junction nucleotides: 9. The DNA for the CDR3 is TGTGCCAGCAGCTCCCTCGGGACAGCATATGGCTACACCTTC. Translated: CASSSLGTAYGYTF.

The rearrangement joins TRBV2 to TRBJ1-5; 7 nucleotides agree with TRBD1. With 6 bases clipped from V and 1 base from J, the junction kept 9 bases outside the gene matches. CDR3 length equals 16 residues. From germline, CDR1 is SNHLY and CDR2 FYNNEI. This chain's CDR3 is CASRAYRGVSNQPQHF. DNA for the CDR3: TGTGCCAGCAGGGCCTACAGGGGTGTAAGCAATCAGCCCCAGCATTTT.

The V call is TRBV7-9, the J call TRBJ1-3; 7 bases are shared with TRBD1. The germline V gene encodes CDR1 SEHNR and CDR2 FQNEAQ (reference sequence). With V trimmed by 5 bases and J by 2 bases, 6 bases remained unmatched. The CDR3 loop spans 15 amino acids. CDR3 region: CASSLAGTAGNTIYF. The CDR3 coding sequence is TGTGCCAGCAGCCTCGCCGGGACAGCTGGAAACACCATATATTTT.

V usage is TRBV25-1 and J usage is TRBJ2-1, with D possibly being TRBD2 (7 bases). CDR1 and CDR2 from the germline V gene are MGHDK and SYGVNS. V was shortened by 0 bases and J by 7 bases, with 19 bases between the two germline ends. The CDR3 spans 17 residues. The CDR3 loop reads CASSEYGGRRGGNEQFF. As DNA, the CDR3 is TGTGCCAGCAGTGAATATGGGGGGCGACGGGGAGGGAATGAGCAGTTCTTC.

The V and J genes are TRBV18 and TRBJ2-3; D remains unclear. With 2 bases removed from V and 2 bases from J, the gap between germline ends came to 8 bases. The CDR3 contains 14 residues. Per germline, CDR1 KGHSH and CDR2 LQKENI. The CDR3 is CASSPSTVTDTQYF. CDR3 in DNA: TGTGCCAGCTCACCAAGTACAGTCACAGATACGCAGTATTTT.

This rearrangement joins TRBV27 to TRBJ2-3; 8 positions agree with TRBD1. V trimming: 10 bases; J trimming: 4 bases; junction bases outside the gene matches: 10. The CDR3 runs 14 residues. Germline assignment: CDR1 MNHEY and CDR2 SMNVEV (reference sequence). The DNA of the CDR3 is TGTGCCACCAGGGTGGACAGGGTAGCAGATACGCAGTATTTT. It specifies CATRVDRVADTQYF.

This clone was recorded only once. This chain joins TRBV5-4 and TRBJ2-2, with 7 positions matching TRBD2. The V segment lost 0 bases and the J segment 4 bases; nucleotides outside the gene matches: 6. CDR1 and CDR2 (germline): SGHNT, YYREEE (reference sequence). The CDR3 is made up of 16 amino acids. The CDR3 loop is CASSLDQRGGTGELFF. The DNA of the CDR3 is TGTGCCAGCAGCTTGGATCAGCGGGGCGGCACCGGGGAGCTGTTTTTT.

This clone appeared a few times. The rearrangement links TRBV18 to TRBJ2-7; 9 positions agree with TRBD1. Germline CDR1 and CDR2: KGHSH and LQKENI. This CDR3 region has 14 residues. The V and J ends lost 0 bases and 6 bases, in that order; junction bases with no gene match: 3. The CDR3 spells CASSPPETGGEQYF. The CDR3 DNA follows: TGTGCCAGCTCACCACCTGAGACAGGGGGCGAGCAGTACTTC.

The chain joins TRBV4-1 to TRBJ2-3, with TRBD2 matching over 11 bases. The junction had 8 bases not matched to a gene; V was cut back by 1 base and J by 5 bases. Per the germline V gene, CDR1 is MGHRA and CDR2 is YSYEKL. This CDR3 has 17 residues. The CDR3 region has the DNA TGCGCCAGCAGCCAAGCTGTCTTAGCGGGGGGGCGAGATACGCAGTATTTT. Its protein product is CASSQAVLAGGRDTQYF.

This rearrangement joins TRBV6-1 to TRBJ1-2; 7 nucleotides match TRBD1. V shed 6 bases and J 6 bases; nucleotides not matched to a gene: 7. CDR3 size: 13 residues. CDR1 and CDR2 from the germline V gene are MNHNS and SASEGT. The CDR3 is CASSYGQVNGYTF. CDR3 DNA sequence: TGTGCCAGCAGCTACGGACAGGTTAATGGCTACACCTTC.

This clone was observed a single time. CDR3: CASSQRGRGSPDTQYF. For the CDR3, the DNA is TGTGCCAGCAGCCAGAGGGGGCGCGGTAGTCCAGATACGCAGTATTTT. The chain uses TRBV28 and TRBJ2-3; 7 bases are shared with TRBD1. The CDR3 spans 16 residues. Germline V lookup: CDR1 MDHEN, CDR2 SYDVKM. With V trimmed by 6 bases and J by 4 bases, 13 bases remained unmatched.

V is TRBV6-1 and J is TRBJ2-4; D is possibly TRBD2 (6 bases). The germline V and J ends were trimmed by 1 base and 6 bases, with 13 bases remaining between them. Germline V lookup: CDR1 MNHNS, CDR2 SASEGT. The CDR3 is 15 amino acids. The CDR3 reads CASSEGGRGINIQYF. CDR3 DNA: TGTGCCAGCAGTGAAGGGGGCCGGGGGATAAACATTCAGTACTTC.

The rearrangement uses TRBV5-5 and TRBJ2-7; D gene uncertain. The CDR3 contains 14 residues. Trimming took 0 bases from V and 0 from J, leaving 7 bases between them. Per germline, CDR1 SGHKS and CDR2 YYEKEE (reference sequence). CDR3 in amino acids: CASSLGQASYEQYF. CDR3 DNA: TGTGCCAGCAGCTTGGGCCAGGCCTCCTACGAGCAGTACTTC.

The chain combines TRBV4-3 with TRBJ2-1, with D tentatively TRBD2 (6 bases). The CDR3 extends over 17 amino acids. Trimming pared 0 bases from V and 2 bases from J, leaving 14 bases between. The germline gives CDR1 LGHNA, CDR2 YSLEER. The CDR3 nucleotides are TGCGCCAGCAGCCAAGAAAAGTCGCGGGGTGCCTACAATGAGCAGTTCTTC. Its translation is CASSQEKSRGAYNEQFF.